The source of this TCR beta chain is a study of response to subunit inactivated influenza vaccine. Findings and caveats of the study: The authors suggested that every seasonal influenza vaccination recruits few new T cells.

MiXCR, applied by TCRdb to the RT-PCR reads, yields one record per CDR3 protein. The sample holds some 640,000 distinct CDR3 sequences, more than 11% seen once. There are 14 residues in the CDR3. CDR1 and CDR2 (germline): ENHRY, SYGVKD. Trimming stripped 3 bases from V and 4 bases from J, with 13 bases between. This clonotype was seen more than once but under ten times. Its antigen remains unknown. The material sequenced was PBMCs from blood, taken about 14 days before vaccination. V is TRBV10-3 and J is TRBJ2-7; weak D call: TRBD2 (6 bases). The receptor comes from a man aged 50 to 59 who received an inactivated influenza vaccine. CDR3 nucleotide sequence: TGTGCCATCAGTGACGGAGCGGGCGGGTACGAGCAGTACTTC. The encoded protein is CAISDGAGGYEQYF.